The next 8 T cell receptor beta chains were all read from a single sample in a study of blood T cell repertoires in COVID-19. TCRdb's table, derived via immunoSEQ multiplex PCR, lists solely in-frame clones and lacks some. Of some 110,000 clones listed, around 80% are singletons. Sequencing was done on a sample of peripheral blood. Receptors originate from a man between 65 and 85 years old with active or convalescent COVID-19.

CDR3 region: CASSPASFSTEAFF. DNA of the CDR3: TGTGCCAGCAGCCCCGCCTCTTTTAGCACTGAAGCTTTCTTT. The chain is built from TRBV5-4 and TRBJ1-1; D gene ambiguous. The germline V and J ends were trimmed by 4 bases and 4 bases, with 14 bases remaining between them. The germline gives CDR1 SGHNT, CDR2 YYREEE (reference sequence). The CDR3 consists of 14 residues.

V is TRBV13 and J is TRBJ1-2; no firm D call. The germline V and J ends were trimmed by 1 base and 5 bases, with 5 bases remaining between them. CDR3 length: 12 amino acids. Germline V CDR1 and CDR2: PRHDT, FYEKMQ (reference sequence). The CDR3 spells CASSLDRYGYTF. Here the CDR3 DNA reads TGTGCCAGCAGCTTAGACCGGTATGGCTACACCTTC.

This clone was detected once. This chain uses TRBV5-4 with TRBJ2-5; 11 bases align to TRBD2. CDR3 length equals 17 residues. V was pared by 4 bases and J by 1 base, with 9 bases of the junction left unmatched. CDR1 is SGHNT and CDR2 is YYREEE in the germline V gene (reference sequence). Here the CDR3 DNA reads TGTGCCAGCAGCCTTGGTGTAGCGGGGGGGTTCCAAGAGACCCAGTACTTC. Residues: CASSLGVAGGFQETQYF.

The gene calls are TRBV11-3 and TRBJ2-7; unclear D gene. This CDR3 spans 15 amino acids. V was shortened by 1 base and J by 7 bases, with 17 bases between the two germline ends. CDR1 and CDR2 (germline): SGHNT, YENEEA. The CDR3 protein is CASSLGVRPSGEQYF. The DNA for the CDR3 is TGTGCCAGCAGCTTAGGGGTGAGGCCCTCCGGTGAGCAGTACTTC.

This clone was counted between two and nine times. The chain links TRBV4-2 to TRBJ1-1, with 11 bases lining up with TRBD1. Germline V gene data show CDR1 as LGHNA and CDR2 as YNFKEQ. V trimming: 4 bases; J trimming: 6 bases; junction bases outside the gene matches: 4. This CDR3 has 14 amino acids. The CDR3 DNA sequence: TGTGCCAGCAGCCCCTGGGACAGGGGGTCTGAAGCTTTCTTT. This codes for CASSPWDRGSEAFF.

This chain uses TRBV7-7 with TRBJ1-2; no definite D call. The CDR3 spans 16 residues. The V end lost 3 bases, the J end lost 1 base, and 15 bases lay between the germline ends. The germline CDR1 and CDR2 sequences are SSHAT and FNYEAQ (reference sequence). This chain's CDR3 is CASSFSDLEFNYGYTF. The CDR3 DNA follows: TGTGCCAGCAGCTTCTCTGACTTAGAATTTAACTATGGCTACACCTTC.

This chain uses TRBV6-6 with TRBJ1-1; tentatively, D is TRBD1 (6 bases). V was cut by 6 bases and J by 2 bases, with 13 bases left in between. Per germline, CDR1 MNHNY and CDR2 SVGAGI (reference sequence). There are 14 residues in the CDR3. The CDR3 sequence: CASSRTDGNTEAFF. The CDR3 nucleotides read TGTGCCAGCAGCCGGACAGATGGTAACACTGAAGCTTTCTTT.

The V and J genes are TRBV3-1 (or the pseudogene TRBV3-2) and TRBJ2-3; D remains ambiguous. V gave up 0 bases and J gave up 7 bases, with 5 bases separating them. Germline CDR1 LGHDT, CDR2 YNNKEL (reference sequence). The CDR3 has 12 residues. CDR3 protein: CASSQERNTQYF. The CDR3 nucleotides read TGTGCCAGCAGCCAAGAGAGAAATACGCAGTATTTT.